Below are 8 T cell receptor beta chains sequenced from a single sample in a study of long-term antiretroviral therapy in people with HIV (dated by TCRdb to between 2020 and 2023). The immunoSEQ hsTCRB v3.0 assay was used at survey level resolution to sequence the TRB variable region. Held by TCRdb, this immuneACCESS table contains in-frame sequences only and omits some clones. Under half of the omission traces to an unresolved V gene where checked; the cause of the rest is unknown. This sample lists about 20,000 clones; 75% to 90% were detected once. The leading ten clones occupy nearly 9.5% of the sample. This sample comprised unsorted PBMCs, obtained 4.2 years after starting antiretroviral therapy. The receptors stem from a man in his fifties or sixties with HIV.

V usage is TRBV10-3 and J usage is TRBJ1-2, with D maybe TRBD1 (5 bases). Germline V lookup: CDR1 ENHRY, CDR2 SYGVKD. The CDR3 runs to 14 residues. V lost 2 bases, J lost 0 bases, and 7 bases lay in between. This CDR3 is CAISEQGANYGYTF. The CDR3 bases are TGTGCCATCAGTGAGCAGGGAGCTAACTATGGCTACACCTTC.

The chain joins TRBV5-8 to TRBJ2-7; 8 bases are shared with TRBD1. V shed 5 bases and J 9 bases; nucleotides not matched to a gene: 16. There are 15 residues in the CDR3. Germline V gives CDR1 SGHTS, CDR2 YDEGEE. The CDR3 spells CASSPGQGVNEGQYF. Here the CDR3 DNA reads TGTGCCAGCAGTCCCGGACAGGGAGTCAACGAGGGGCAGTACTTC.

This clone was seen a single time. The chain uses TRBV19 and TRBJ2-5; D possibly corresponds to TRBD1 (6 bases). Trimming removed 2 bases at V and 2 bases at J, with 9 bases between. Germline V gene sequence: CDR1 LNHDA, CDR2 SQIVND (reference sequence). This CDR3 has 14 residues. The CDR3 region has the DNA TGTGCCAGTAGTATAAGGGGGTCACAAGAGACCCAGTACTTC. Translating it yields CASSIRGSQETQYF. The variable domain in full, completed from reference TRBV19 and TRBJ2-5, reads DGGITQSPKYLFRKEGQNVTLSCEQNLNHDAMYWYRQDPGQGLRLIYYSQIVNDFQKGDIAEGYSVSREKKESFPLTVTSAQKNPTAFYLCASSIRGSQETQYFGPGTRLLVL.

The rearrangement uses TRBV6-6 and TRBJ1-2; possibly TRBD1 for D (5 bases). Germline V gene data show CDR1 as MNHNY and CDR2 as SVGAGI (reference sequence). V dropped 5 bases and J dropped 4 bases, with 20 bases sitting between them. This CDR3 contains 16 residues. Here the CDR3 reads CASSQSPILGPYGYTF. The CDR3 coding sequence is TGTGCCAGCAGTCAATCTCCGATCTTGGGGCCCTATGGCTACACCTTC.

V gene TRBV30 combines with J gene TRBJ1-1; 8 bases agree with TRBD1. The CDR3 has 13 amino acids. The germline CDR1 and CDR2 sequences are GTSNPN and SVGIG (reference sequence). J lost 5 bases, V lost 0 bases, and 2 bases had no gene match. The CDR3 is CAWSVQGATEAFF. In nucleotides, the CDR3 is TGTGCCTGGAGTGTCCAGGGGGCGACTGAAGCTTTCTTT.

The V and J genes are TRBV14 and TRBJ1-1, with TRBD1 as a possible D gene (6 bases). V dropped 6 bases and J dropped 4 bases, with 21 bases sitting between them. CDR3 length: 16 amino acids. CDR1 is SGHDN, CDR2 FVKESK, per germline. The CDR3 DNA follows: TGTGCCAGCAGTCCCAGGCCGGGGGCAATTTTCACTGAAGCTTTCTTT. Translation gives CASSPRPGAIFTEAFF. The full variable domain, rest sourced from reference TRBV14 and TRBJ1-1, is EAGVTQFPSHSVIEKGQTVTLRCDPISGHDNLYWYRRVMGKEIKFLLHFVKESKQDESGMPNNRFLAERTGGTYSTLKVQPAELEDSGVYFCASSPRPGAIFTEAFFGQGTRLTVV.

The V and J genes are TRBV6-5 and TRBJ1-6; D is unclear. The V gene lost 6 bases and the J gene lost 7 bases, with 10 bases spanning the gap. The CDR3 is 13 residues long. Germline V CDR1 and CDR2: MNHEY, SVGAGI. The CDR3 spells CASRRDVNSPLHF. In DNA form, the CDR3 reads TGTGCCAGCAGGAGGGATGTCAATTCACCCCTCCACTTT.

The chain links TRBV19 to TRBJ1-2; D remains unclear. Trimming shortened V by 1 base and J by 0 bases, and 6 bases separated the two germline ends. The germline gives CDR1 LNHDA, CDR2 SQIVND (reference sequence). This CDR3 is built from 14 residues. CDR3 in DNA: TGTGCCAGTAGTATAGCGGCGGCTAACTATGGCTACACCTTC. It specifies CASSIAAANYGYTF.